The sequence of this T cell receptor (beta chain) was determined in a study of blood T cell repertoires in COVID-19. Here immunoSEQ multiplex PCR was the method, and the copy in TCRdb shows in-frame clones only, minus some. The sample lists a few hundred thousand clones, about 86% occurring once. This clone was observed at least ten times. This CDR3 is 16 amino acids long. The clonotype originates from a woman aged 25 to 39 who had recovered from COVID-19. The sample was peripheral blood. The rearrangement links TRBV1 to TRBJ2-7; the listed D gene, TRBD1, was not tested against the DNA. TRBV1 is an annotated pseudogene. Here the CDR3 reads CTSSHRQGSGAYEQYF. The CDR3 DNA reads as TGCACCAGCAGCCACAGACAGGGCTCGGGGGCCTACGAGCAGTACTTC.